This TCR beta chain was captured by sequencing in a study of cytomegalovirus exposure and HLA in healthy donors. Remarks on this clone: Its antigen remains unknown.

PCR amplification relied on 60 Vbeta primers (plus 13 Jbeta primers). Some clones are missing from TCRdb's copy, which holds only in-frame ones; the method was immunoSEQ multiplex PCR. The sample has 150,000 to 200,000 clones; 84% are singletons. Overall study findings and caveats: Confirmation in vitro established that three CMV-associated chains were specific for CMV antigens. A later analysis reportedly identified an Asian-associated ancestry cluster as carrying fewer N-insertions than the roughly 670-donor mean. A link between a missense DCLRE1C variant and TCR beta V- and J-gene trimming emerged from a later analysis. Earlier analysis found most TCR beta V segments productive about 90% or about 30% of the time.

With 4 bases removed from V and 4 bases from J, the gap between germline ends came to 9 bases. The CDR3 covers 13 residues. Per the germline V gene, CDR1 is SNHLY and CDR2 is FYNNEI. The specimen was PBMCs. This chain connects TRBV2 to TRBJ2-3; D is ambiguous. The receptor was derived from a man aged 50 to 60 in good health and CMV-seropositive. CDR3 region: CASSVVVPDTQYF. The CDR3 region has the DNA TGTGCCAGCAGTGTGGTAGTACCAGATACGCAGTATTTT.